This T cell receptor (beta chain) appears in the sequencing data of a study of shared clonotypes between healthy human individuals. Study-level points and caveats: Generation of non-shared clonotypes was less probable than generation of clonotypes shared by all four donors. Sampling included only blood; tissue repertoires likely differ.

The naive CD8 subset, CD45RO-negative cells positively selected for CCR7, excluded terminally differentiated effector memory CD45RA+ cells. Those who donated were healthy HIV-negative adults, with no recent acute infections or vaccinations reported. Method: immunoSEQ multiplex PCR; TCRdb's copy keeps in-frame clones and lacks some. The repertoire holds some 2 million clones, with approximately 94% as singletons. The count of this clone is one. Its target is unknown. CDR3 length: 16 residues. The germline V gene encodes CDR1 SGDLS and CDR2 YYNGEE. Trimming at V came to 3 bases and at J to 2 bases, leaving 8 bases not matched to a gene.

Sequenced material: naive CD8+ T cells sorted from blood. The TCR was taken from a man younger than 30 in good health. This sequence joins TRBV9 and TRBJ2-3; 8 nucleotides line up with TRBD2. CDR3 region: CASSAPTSGPTDTQYF. The CDR3 region has the DNA TGTGCCAGCAGCGCCCCCACTAGCGGACCCACAGATACGCAGTATTTT.